This T cell receptor (beta chain) was obtained from a study of blood T cell repertoires in COVID-19. Study-wide context: Donors in the United States, Italy and Spain gave samples during acute or convalescent COVID-19.

Recovery meant two consecutive negative NP/OP PCR tests, professional clearance, or resolved symptoms. The germline V gene has CDR1 SGHNT and CDR2 YENEEA. V was trimmed by 0 bases and J by 0 bases, leaving 5 bases between them. The CDR3 loop spans 14 amino acids. Original processing methods: Reference gene primer amplification yielded estimated nucleated cell counts. The method was immunoSEQ multiplex PCR; TCRdb's version includes in-frame clones alone and lacks a portion of them. The DNA gave D and trimming, while V, J and clone size come from that table. Of 200,000 to 250,000 clones listed, around 86% were seen once; the top ten hold around 1.9%.

The TCR comes from a woman aged 45-65 years who had recovered from COVID-19. Sequenced input: PBMCs or T cells enriched from blood (not recorded which). This rearrangement joins TRBV11-3 to TRBJ1-1; no reliable D call. CDR3 coding DNA: TGTGCCAGCAGCTTAGATACTTTGAACACTGAAGCTTTCTTT. As protein: CASSLDTLNTEAFF. The full variable domain, rest sourced from reference TRBV11-3 and TRBJ1-1, is EAGVVQSPRYKIIEKKQPVAFWCNPISGHNTLYWYLQNLGQGPELLIRYENEEAVDDSQLPKDRFSAERLKGVDSTLKIQPAELGDSAVYLCASSLDTLNTEAFFGQGTRLTVV.